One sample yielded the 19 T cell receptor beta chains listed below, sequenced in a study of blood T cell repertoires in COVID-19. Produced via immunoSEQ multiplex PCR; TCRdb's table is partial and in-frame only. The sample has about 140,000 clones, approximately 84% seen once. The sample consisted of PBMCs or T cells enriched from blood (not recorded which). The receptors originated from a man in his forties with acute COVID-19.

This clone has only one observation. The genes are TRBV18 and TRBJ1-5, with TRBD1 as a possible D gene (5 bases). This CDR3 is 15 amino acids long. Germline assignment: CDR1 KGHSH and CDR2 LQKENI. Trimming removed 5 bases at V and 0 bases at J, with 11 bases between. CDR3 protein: CASSMTVNSNQPQHF. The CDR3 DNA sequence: TGTGCCAGCTCAATGACAGTAAATAGCAATCAGCCCCAGCATTTT.

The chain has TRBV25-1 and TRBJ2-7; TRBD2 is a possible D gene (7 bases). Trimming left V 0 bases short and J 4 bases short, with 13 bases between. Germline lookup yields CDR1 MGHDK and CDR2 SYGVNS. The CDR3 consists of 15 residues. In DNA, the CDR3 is TGTGCCAGCAGTGAATATGGGGGGGCAGAGTACGAGCAGTACTTC. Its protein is CASSEYGGAEYEQYF.

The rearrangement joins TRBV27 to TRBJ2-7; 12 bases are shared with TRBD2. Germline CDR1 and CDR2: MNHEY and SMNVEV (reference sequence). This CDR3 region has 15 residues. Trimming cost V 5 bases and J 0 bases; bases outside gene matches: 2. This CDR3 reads CASSVTSGSSYEQYF. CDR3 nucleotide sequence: TGTGCCAGCAGTGTGACTAGCGGGAGCTCCTACGAGCAGTACTTC.

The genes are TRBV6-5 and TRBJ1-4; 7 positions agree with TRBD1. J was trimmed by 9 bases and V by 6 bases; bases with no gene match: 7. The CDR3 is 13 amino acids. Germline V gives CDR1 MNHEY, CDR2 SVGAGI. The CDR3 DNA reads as TGTGCCAGCAGCGGGACAGCTATGAAAAAACTGTTTTTT. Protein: CASSGTAMKKLFF.

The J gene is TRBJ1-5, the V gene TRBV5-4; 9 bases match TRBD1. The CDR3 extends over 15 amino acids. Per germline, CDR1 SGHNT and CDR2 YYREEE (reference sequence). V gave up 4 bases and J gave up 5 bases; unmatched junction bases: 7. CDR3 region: CASSTGTGTDQPQHF. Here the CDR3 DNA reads TGTGCCAGCAGCACCGGGACAGGGACCGATCAGCCCCAGCATTTT. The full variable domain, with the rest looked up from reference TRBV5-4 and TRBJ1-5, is ETGVTQSPTHLIKTRGQQVTLRCSSQSGHNTVSWYQQALGQGPQFIFQYYREEENGRGNFPPRFSGLQFPNYSSELNVNALELDDSALYLCASSTGTGTDQPQHFGDGTRLSIL.

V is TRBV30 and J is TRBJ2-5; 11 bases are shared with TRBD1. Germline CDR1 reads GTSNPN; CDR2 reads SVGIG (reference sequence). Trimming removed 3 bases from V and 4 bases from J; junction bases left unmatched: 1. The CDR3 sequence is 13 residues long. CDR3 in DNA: TGTGCCTGGAGGGACAGGGGGCCAGAGACCCAGTACTTC. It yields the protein CAWRDRGPETQYF.

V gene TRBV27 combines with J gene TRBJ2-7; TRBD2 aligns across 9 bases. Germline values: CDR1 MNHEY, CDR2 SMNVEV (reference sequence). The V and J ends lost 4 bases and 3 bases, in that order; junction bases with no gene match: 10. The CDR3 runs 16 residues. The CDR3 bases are TGTGCCAGCAGTTGGGTCGGGGCGGGAGGGCTCTACGAGCAGTACTTC. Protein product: CASSWVGAGGLYEQYF.

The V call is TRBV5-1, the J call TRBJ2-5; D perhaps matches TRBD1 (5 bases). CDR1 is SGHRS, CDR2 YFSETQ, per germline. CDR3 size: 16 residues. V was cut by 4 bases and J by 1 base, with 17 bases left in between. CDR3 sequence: CASSPTLSGPQETQYF. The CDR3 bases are TGCGCCAGCAGCCCCACGTTGTCAGGGCCCCAAGAGACCCAGTACTTC.

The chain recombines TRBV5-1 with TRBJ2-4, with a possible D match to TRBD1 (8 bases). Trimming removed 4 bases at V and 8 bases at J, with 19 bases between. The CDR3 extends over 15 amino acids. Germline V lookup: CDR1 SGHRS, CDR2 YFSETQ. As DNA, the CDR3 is TGCGCCAGCAGCGGGGGGGACAGGCTTTGGGACATTCAGTACTTC. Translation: CASSGGDRLWDIQYF.

CDR3 residues: CASSTGGLAGFDTDTQYF. The CDR3 DNA sequence: TGTGCCAGCAGCACCGGGGGACTAGCGGGGTTCGATACAGATACGCAGTATTTT. The chain recombines TRBV9 with TRBJ2-3; the match to TRBD2 covers 13 bases. Trimming cost V 4 bases and J 3 bases; bases outside gene matches: 11. The CDR3 spans 18 residues. CDR1 is SGDLS, CDR2 YYNGEE, per germline. Using reference TRBV9 and TRBJ2-3 for the parts outside the CDR3, the full variable domain is DSGVTQTPKHLITATGQRVTLRCSPRSGDLSVYWYQQSLDQGLQFLIQYYNGEERAKGNILERFSAQQFPDLHSELNLSSLELGDSALYFCASSTGGLAGFDTDTQYFGPGTRLTVL.

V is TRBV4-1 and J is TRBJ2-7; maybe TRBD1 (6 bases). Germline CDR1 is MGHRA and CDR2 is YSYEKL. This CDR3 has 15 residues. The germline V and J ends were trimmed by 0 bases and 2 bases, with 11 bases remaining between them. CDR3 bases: TGCGCCAGCAGCCAAGAAGGGGACAATACCTACGAGCAGTACTTC. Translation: CASSQEGDNTYEQYF.

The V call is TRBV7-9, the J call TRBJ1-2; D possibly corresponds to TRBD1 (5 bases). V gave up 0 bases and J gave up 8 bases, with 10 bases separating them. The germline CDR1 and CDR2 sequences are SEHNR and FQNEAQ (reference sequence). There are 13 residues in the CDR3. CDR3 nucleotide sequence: TGTGCCAGCAGCTTAGCGGTGGACAAAGGCTACACCTTC. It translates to CASSLAVDKGYTF.

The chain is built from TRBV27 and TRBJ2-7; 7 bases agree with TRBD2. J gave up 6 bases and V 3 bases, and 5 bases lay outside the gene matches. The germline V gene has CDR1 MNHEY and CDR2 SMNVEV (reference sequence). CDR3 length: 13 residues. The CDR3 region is CASSLMRGSEQYF. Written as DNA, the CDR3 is TGTGCCAGCAGTTTGATGCGGGGGAGCGAGCAGTACTTC.

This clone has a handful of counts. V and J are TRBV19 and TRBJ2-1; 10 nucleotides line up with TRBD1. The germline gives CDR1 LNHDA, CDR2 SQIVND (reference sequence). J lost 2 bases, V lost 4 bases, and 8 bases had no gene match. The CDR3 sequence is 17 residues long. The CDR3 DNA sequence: TGTGCCAGTAGTACTCTTGGGACAGGGGCCACCTACAATGAGCAGTTCTTC. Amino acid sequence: CASSTLGTGATYNEQFF.

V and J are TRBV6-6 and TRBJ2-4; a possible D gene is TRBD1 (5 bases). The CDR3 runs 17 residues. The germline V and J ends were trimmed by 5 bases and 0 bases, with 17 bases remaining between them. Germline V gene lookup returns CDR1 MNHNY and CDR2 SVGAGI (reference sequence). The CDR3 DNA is TGTGCCAGCAGTCCCCGGGCGAGCAGGGTAGCCAAAAACATTCAGTACTTC. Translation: CASSPRASRVAKNIQYF.

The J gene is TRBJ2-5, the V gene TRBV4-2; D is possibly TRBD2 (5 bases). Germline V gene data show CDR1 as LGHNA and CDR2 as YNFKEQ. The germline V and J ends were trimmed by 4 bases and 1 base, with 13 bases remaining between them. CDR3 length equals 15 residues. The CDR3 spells CASSPAGEIQETQYF. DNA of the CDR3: TGTGCCAGCAGCCCAGCCGGGGAGATCCAAGAGACCCAGTACTTC.

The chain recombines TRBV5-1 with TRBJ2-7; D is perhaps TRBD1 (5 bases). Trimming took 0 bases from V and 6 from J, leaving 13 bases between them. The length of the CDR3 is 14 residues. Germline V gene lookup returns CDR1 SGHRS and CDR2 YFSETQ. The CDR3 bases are TGCGCCAGCAGCTTGGATGGGCAGGGTGGCGAGCAGTACTTC. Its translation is CASSLDGQGGEQYF.

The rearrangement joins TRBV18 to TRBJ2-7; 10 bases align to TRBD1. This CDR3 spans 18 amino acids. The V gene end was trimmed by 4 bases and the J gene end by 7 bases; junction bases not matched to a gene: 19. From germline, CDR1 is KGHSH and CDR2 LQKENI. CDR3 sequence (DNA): TGTGCCAGCTCACTATCCCGGGACAGGGGTTCGTTCTCGGGGGAGCAGTACTTC. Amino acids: CASSLSRDRGSFSGEQYF.

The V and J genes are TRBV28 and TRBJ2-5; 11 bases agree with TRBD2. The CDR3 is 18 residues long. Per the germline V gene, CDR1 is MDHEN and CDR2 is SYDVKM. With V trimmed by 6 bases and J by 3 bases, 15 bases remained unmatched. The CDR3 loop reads CASSGPWRLAGPKETQYF. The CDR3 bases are TGTGCCAGCAGCGGACCTTGGAGACTAGCGGGACCGAAAGAGACCCAGTACTTC.